The rows below give T cell receptor beta chains drawn from one sample of a study of identical twins' blood T cells. MiXCR, applied by TCRdb to the 5' RACE reads, yields one record per CDR3 protein. The data contain about 370,000 distinct CDR3 sequences, more than 25% of them seen just once; the ten biggest clones take up about 6.1%. The sequenced material came from PBMCs. The receptors were sampled from a woman aged 18-55 years in good health. Both conserved end residues are part of each CDR3.

13,TRBV12-3/TRBV12-4,CASSTSNTHEQFF
14,TRBV27,CASRTGISNQPQHF
13,TRBV19,CASSIPAASEQYF
15,TRBV20-1,CSARVGGANTGELFF
13,TRBV10-3,CAISEGVINTQYF
14,TRBV6-1,CASSLGQGANTIYF
15,TRBV10-3,CAIRTLAGGQETQFF
13,TRBV19,CASRTNRDQPQHF
14,TRBV7-2,CASSLGTRAPEAFF
14,TRBV10-3,CAISELGPPGEQFF
14,TRBV2,CASITGQGASPLRF
15,TRBV7-8,CASSPQRLGNYGYTF
14,TRBV6-1,CASNRDRVVGEAFF
12,TRBV7-9,CASRDRNEKLFF
13,TRBV20-1,CSEEGPGSDTQYF
12,TRBV29-1,CSAPMGGTEAFF
16,TRBV18,CASSPRLLANTGELFF
15,TRBV15,CATSRSTSGSYEQFF
15,TRBV11-2,CASSLSDGSTYEQFF
14,TRBV20-1,CSANFGRRIDTQYF
16,TRBV2,CASSEGAGGSTDTQYF
14,TRBV2,CASSVRTGYQPQHF
16,TRBV4-3,CASSQEGGRNTGELFF
18,TRBV12-5,CASGLGGQQIKDGTEAFF
15,TRBV11-2,CASSLVGSANQPQHF
16,TRBV4-2,CASSQDSGTGNEKLFF
17,TRBV4-3,CASSQEGTGGFTGELFF
11,TRBV29-1,CSVEGRYGQYF
11,TRBV28,CASSYSDEQYF
17,TRBV5-6,CASSWGLAGVYTGELFF
14,TRBV11-2,CASAMSSGYNERFF
11,TRBV29-1,CSVERDGEQFF
15,TRBV2,CASSGGDGSGQPQHF
12,TRBV29-1,CSVGAGNYGYTF
15,TRBV7-9,CASSGLGGPYNEQFF
15,TRBV3-1,CASSHRVGVTGELFF
14,TRBV11-2,CASSLTGSFYEQYF
15,TRBV9,CASGPLLGAGEKLFF
15,TRBV5-1,CASSSGQVNTGELFF
12,TRBV20-1,CSAQTGQETQHF
17,TRBV9,CASSARPQSGITGELFF
15,TRBV6-2/TRBV6-3,CASRKGRSSNQPQHF
12,TRBV20-1,CSARVPRDTQYF
11,TRBV5-1,CAISFVDTQYF
14,TRBV19,CASSTGAYTDTQYF
18,TRBV6-1,CASSAKTHVDRANYGYTF
13,TRBV20-1,CSARGTGPGELFF
13,TRBV20-1,CSARTGLGNEQFF
14,TRBV6-5,CASSYQQGGGEAFF
14,TRBV3-1,CTSSQDVWGIGYTF
15,TRBV5-1,CASSREDPNTGELFF
15,TRBV18,CASSPPRGGYNEQFF
10,TRBV27,CASSPETQYF
14,TRBV9,CASSVGGTTGELFF
16,TRBV4-1,CASSQGPTNMNTEAFF